This note documents a single T cell receptor (beta chain) sequence. The germline gives CDR1 MDHEN, CDR2 SYDVKM. V was trimmed by 5 bases and J by 6 bases, leaving 22 bases between them. This CDR3 has 16 residues. Authors' analysis steps: The authors estimated nucleated cell counts from reference gene primer amplification. The protocol was immunoSEQ multiplex PCR, while the TCRdb copy is restricted to in-frame clones and leaves out a portion. V and J calls and clone size come straight from that table; D and trimming were deduced from the DNA. This sample has 30,000 to 40,000 clones, with 90% found just once. The sample is drawn from a study of blood T cell repertoires in COVID-19.

Sequenced sample: peripheral blood. The chain joins TRBV28 to TRBJ1-2, with D possibly TRBD1 on 6 matching bases. This receptor was obtained from a man aged 60 to 69 with active or convalescent COVID-19. CDR3 sequence reads: CASSQTGTGIRNGYTF. For the CDR3, the DNA is TGTGCCAGCAGTCAAACTGGTACAGGGATTCGGAATGGCTACACCTTC.